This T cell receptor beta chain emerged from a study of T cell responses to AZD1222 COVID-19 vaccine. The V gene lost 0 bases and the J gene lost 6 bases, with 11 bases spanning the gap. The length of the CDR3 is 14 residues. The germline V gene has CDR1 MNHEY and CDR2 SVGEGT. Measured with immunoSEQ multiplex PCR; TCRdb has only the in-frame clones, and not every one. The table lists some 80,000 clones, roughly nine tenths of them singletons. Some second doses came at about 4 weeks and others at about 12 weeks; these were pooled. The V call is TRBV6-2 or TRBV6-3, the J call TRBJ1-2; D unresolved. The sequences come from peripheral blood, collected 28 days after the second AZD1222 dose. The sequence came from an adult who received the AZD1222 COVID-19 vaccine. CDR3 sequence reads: CASSYSFPGDGYTF. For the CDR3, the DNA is TGTGCCAGCAGTTACTCTTTCCCAGGCGATGGCTACACCTTC.